The sample holds a few counts of the clone carrying this T cell receptor (beta chain). The target antigen is unknown. TCRdb redid the calling of the 5' RACE reads with MiXCR, one entry per CDR3 protein. The data contain under 600,000 distinct CDR3 sequences, less than 25% of them singletons. This sample was taken from a study of T-cell memory formation after mild COVID-19. Overall study: TCR clusters were mostly donor specific. Findings of the study overall: For contracting clones, CD4+ ones sat mainly in CM and EM, CD8+ in EMRA.

This CDR3 has 13 residues. V lost 0 bases, J lost 2 bases, and 7 bases lay in between. Germline V gives CDR1 GTSNPN, CDR2 SVGIG (reference sequence). The rearrangement joins TRBV30 to TRBJ1-1, with D hard to call. The sequencing sample was made of PBMCs or a T cell subset sorted from them (not recorded which). The source is an adult woman who had mild COVID-19 (a few samples of this study predate the infection). Cell type and time point are not known. The CDR3 nucleotides read TGTGCCTGGAGTGTGGGCGGAAACACTGAAGCTTTCTTT. Translated, it gives CAWSVGGNTEAFF.